Shown below are 24 T cell receptor beta chains from a single sample sequenced in a study of CD8 T cells in ankylosing spondylitis (dated by TCRdb to about 2017). Libraries were constructed by 5' RACE. This sample was sequenced with an Illumina HiSeq 2500. Using fastp at Q25 and MiXCR, TCRdb reprocessed the public reads and kept productive beta chains. Under each unique CDR3 protein, matching rows form one entry showing the most common genes and DNA. A total of 350,000 or so distinct CDR3 sequences appear in this sample, around a tenth of them only once. 9.1% of the sample belongs to the ten largest clones. The sample comprised blood, either unsorted or a sorted T cell fraction (not recorded which). Receptors originate from a female donor with ankylosing spondylitis or in good health (not recorded which).

This clonotype was observed at least ten times. The J gene is TRBJ2-2, the V gene TRBV5-6; TRBD2 matches at 9 bases. This CDR3 comprises 16 residues. V lost 4 bases, J lost 1 base, and 5 bases stayed unmatched. CDR1 and CDR2 from the germline V gene are SGHDT and YYEEEE. CDR3 sequence (DNA): TGTGCCAGCAGCCCTCTAGCGGGGAGGAACACCGGGGAGCTGTTTTTT. The encoded protein is CASSPLAGRNTGELFF.

This clonotype was seen ten or more times. The chain recombines TRBV7-9 with TRBJ1-1, with 9 bases matching TRBD1. Germline CDR1 reads SEHNR; CDR2 reads FQNEAQ (reference sequence). CDR3 length: 15 residues. Trimming cost V 5 bases and J 5 bases; bases outside gene matches: 9. CDR3 residues: CASSRRQGVETEAFF. The CDR3 DNA reads as TGTGCCAGCAGCCGTAGACAGGGGGTAGAGACTGAAGCTTTCTTT.

Many counts were recorded for this clonotype. V usage is TRBV7-8 and J usage is TRBJ2-7; tentatively, D is TRBD1 (5 bases). Between the trimmed V and J ends, which lost 1 base and 6 bases, there was a span of 19 bases. CDR3 size: 16 residues. Germline lookup yields CDR1 SGHVS and CDR2 FQNEAQ. DNA of the CDR3: TGTGCCAGCAGCTTAGACGGCAGCCTCAAGGGGTTCGAGCAGTACTTC. Translated: CASSLDGSLKGFEQYF.

The J gene is TRBJ2-5, the V gene TRBV3-1, with TRBD1 identical over 11 bases. From germline, CDR1 is LGHDT and CDR2 YNNKEL (reference sequence). The CDR3 is 16 amino acids. V shed 2 bases and J 5 bases; nucleotides not matched to a gene: 7. For the CDR3, the DNA is TGTGCCAGCAGCCAACCGGGACAGGGGGTGTGGGAGACCCAGTACTTC. It yields the protein CASSQPGQGVWETQYF.

There are a few counts of this clonotype. The J gene is TRBJ1-2, the V gene TRBV20-1, with no clear D. Germline V CDR1 and CDR2: DFQATT, SNEGSKA (reference sequence). CDR3 length: 12 residues. The ends were cut back, 6 bases at V and 1 base at J, with 9 bases in the middle. Here the CDR3 reads CSAPTDNYGYTF. The CDR3 DNA sequence: TGCAGTGCACCGACGGATAACTATGGCTACACCTTC.

The chain has TRBV2 and TRBJ2-2; tentative D call: TRBD1 (6 bases). Trimming shortened V by 10 bases and J by 7 bases, and 16 bases separated the two germline ends. The CDR3 spans 13 residues. Germline loops: CDR1 SNHLY, CDR2 FYNNEI. CDR3 amino acids: CAIQSRDIGELFF. The CDR3 bases are TGTGCCATACAGAGTCGGGACATCGGGGAGCTGTTTTTT.

In its sample, this clonotype was seen a few times. The genes are TRBV7-9 and TRBJ1-1; 7 positions agree with TRBD1. The CDR3 extends over 14 amino acids. Germline V gene lookup returns CDR1 SEHNR and CDR2 FQNEAQ (reference sequence). The J segment lost 0 bases and the V segment lost 10 bases, leaving 8 bases of the junction unmatched. CDR3 residues: CATDTTGLNTEAFF. Here the CDR3 DNA reads TGTGCCACTGACACGACAGGGTTGAACACTGAAGCTTTCTTT.

In the case of this clonotype: With a much larger clone just one base away, this may be a read error. The chain couples TRBV5-1 to TRBJ2-3; tentative D call: TRBD2 (5 bases). Germline assignment: CDR1 SGHRS and CDR2 YFSETQ. This CDR3 has 15 residues. This CDR3 is CASSLALAGTDRQYF. CDR3 coding DNA: TGCGCCAGCAGCTTGGCATTGGCGGGCACAGATAGGCAGTATTTT.

This clonotype showed up just a few times. The gene calls are TRBV20-1 and TRBJ2-7; D possibly corresponds to TRBD2 (5 bases). CDR3 size: 12 residues. The germline V and J ends were trimmed by 6 bases and 7 bases, with 16 bases remaining between them. Germline CDR1 DFQATT, CDR2 SNEGSKA (reference sequence). The CDR3 here is CSAQLGKGEQYF. The CDR3 region has the DNA TGCAGTGCCCAACTAGGCAAAGGGGAGCAGTACTTC.

This clonotype has at least ten counts. In DNA, the CDR3 is TGCAGTGCTCTCGGACTAGCGGATACCTACGAGCAGTACTTC. Protein product: CSALGLADTYEQYF. The chain combines TRBV20-1 with TRBJ2-7; 10 bases match TRBD2. The trim removed 5 bases at V and 2 bases at J, leaving 6 bases unmatched. The germline CDR1 and CDR2 sequences are DFQATT and SNEGSKA (reference sequence). The CDR3 is 14 amino acids.

About this clonotype: The junction shows a germline mismatch at one end, possibly a read error. This chain joins TRBV6-2 or TRBV6-3 and TRBJ1-6; a weak D match, TRBD1 (5 bases). Germline values: CDR1 MNHEY, CDR2 SVGEGT. The CDR3 contains 16 residues. The CDR3, as DNA: TGTGTCAGCAGTTGCTCTCCGGGGGTTGGTAATTCACCCCTCCACTTT. Amino acid sequence: CVSSCSPGVGNSPLHF.

This clonotype appeared many times. This chain joins TRBV5-1 and TRBJ2-2; perhaps D is TRBD1 or TRBD2 (5 bases each). Germline V CDR1 and CDR2: SGHRS, YFSETQ. CDR3 size: 15 residues. Deletions cut 4 bases from V and 1 base from J, with 11 bases between. CDR3: CASSPGTMNTGELFF. CDR3 sequence (DNA): TGCGCCAGCAGCCCCGGGACCATGAACACCGGGGAGCTGTTTTTT. The complete variable domain, with remaining parts taken from reference TRBV5-1 and TRBJ2-2, reads KAGVTQTPRYLIKTRGQQVTLSCSPISGHRSVSWYQQTPGQGLQFLFEYFSETQRNKGNFPGRFSGRQFSNSRSEMNVSTLELGDSALYLCASSPGTMNTGELFFGEGSRLTVL.

Ten or more counts support this clonotype. The chain employs TRBV12-3 or TRBV12-4 and TRBJ2-3, with TRBD2 matching 12 bases. The CDR3 is 16 amino acids. The J segment lost 6 bases and the V segment lost 3 bases, leaving 7 bases of the junction unmatched. DNA of the CDR3: TGTGCCAGCAGTTTTGGACTAGCGGGATGGCAGGATACGCAGTATTTT. This gives the protein CASSFGLAGWQDTQYF.

The gene calls are TRBV18 and TRBJ2-7; 10 bases align to TRBD1. The J segment lost 5 bases and the V segment lost 3 bases, leaving 4 bases of the junction unmatched. The CDR3 is 14 residues long. Germline V CDR1 and CDR2: KGHSH, LQKENI. The CDR3 region has the DNA TGTGCCAGCTCACCCGACAGGGGGCGGAACGAGCAGTACTTC. This codes for CASSPDRGRNEQYF.

This clonotype appeared many times. The V gene is TRBV20-1, the J gene TRBJ2-1, with 12 positions matching TRBD1. V lost 6 bases and J lost 8; bases outside the gene matches: 14. CDR3 length: 16 amino acids. CDR1 DFQATT and CDR2 SNEGSKA come from the germline V gene (reference sequence). CDR3: CSATPPGQGAFDEQFF. As DNA, the CDR3 is TGCAGTGCCACACCCCCGGGACAGGGGGCTTTCGATGAGCAGTTCTTC.

The chain links TRBV19 to TRBJ2-1, with TRBD2 matching over 8 bases. Germline trimming cut 7 bases from V and 6 bases from J; bases unmatched to any gene: 11. This CDR3 region has 15 residues. The germline gives CDR1 LNHDA, CDR2 SQIVND (reference sequence). The CDR3 sequence is CASTLSGGRFNEQFF. CDR3 sequence (DNA): TGTGCCAGTACCCTAAGCGGGGGACGGTTCAATGAGCAGTTCTTC.

Notes on this clonotype: A much larger clone lies one base from this, so it may be a read error. The rearrangement uses TRBV28 and TRBJ1-5; 8 nucleotides agree with TRBD1. The CDR3 consists of 20 residues. The germline V gene encodes CDR1 MDHEN and CDR2 SYDVKM. CDR3 sequence reads: CASSLYLASTGGEGYQPPHF. CDR3 in DNA: TGTGCCAGCAGTTTATACCTTGCTTCTACAGGGGGTGAAGGGTATCAGCCCCCGCATTTT.

This clonotype was found many times. The genes are TRBV20-1 and TRBJ2-2, with D unclear. V gave up 0 bases and J gave up 3 bases, with 2 bases separating them. CDR3 size: 12 residues. CDR1 is DFQATT, CDR2 SNEGSKA, per germline (reference sequence). The CDR3 region is CSAREYTGELFF. CDR3 coding DNA: TGCAGTGCTAGAGAATACACCGGGGAGCTGTTTTTT.

There are many counts of this clonotype. The genes are TRBV20-1 and TRBJ2-7, with 7 bases that match TRBD1. This CDR3 has 13 residues. Trimming at V came to 4 bases and at J to 2 bases, leaving 5 bases not matched to a gene. CDR1 and CDR2 from the germline V gene are DFQATT and SNEGSKA (reference sequence). CDR3 nucleotide sequence: TGCAGTGCTATCGAGGGACAGCCCTACGAGCAGTACTTC. Encoded protein: CSAIEGQPYEQYF.

At least ten counts were recorded for this clonotype. This chain uses TRBV24-1 with TRBJ1-2, with D possibly TRBD1 on 5 matching bases. The germline V gene encodes CDR1 KGHDR and CDR2 SFDVKD. V lost 5 bases to trimming and J lost 3 bases, with 6 bases between them. This CDR3 region has 12 residues. The CDR3 DNA sequence: TGTGCCACCAGTGGGGGGGACTATGGCTACACCTTC. It codes for CATSGGDYGYTF.

This clonotype was detected ten times or more. The V and J genes are TRBV12-3 or TRBV12-4 and TRBJ2-3; D remains ambiguous. CDR3 length equals 13 residues. Trimming took off 6 bases at V and 2 bases at J, with 9 bases between the two ends. CDR3 loop: CASSPTTTDTQYF. The CDR3 nucleotides read TGTGCCAGCAGCCCCACGACCACAGATACGCAGTATTTT.

The table lists this clonotype with many counts. V and J are TRBV6-6 and TRBJ2-2, with D unclear. Germline assignment: CDR1 MNHNY and CDR2 SVGAGI (reference sequence). There are 13 residues in the CDR3. V lost 2 bases, J lost 1 base, and 2 bases lay in between. CDR3 residues: CASSYQNTGELFF. The CDR3, as DNA: TGTGCCAGCAGTTACCAGAACACCGGGGAGCTGTTTTTT.

Notes on this clonotype: An end of the junction does not agree with germline; a read error may underlie this. The rearrangement links TRBV10-3 to TRBJ2-7, with TRBD1 identical over 7 bases. The germline V gene has CDR1 ENHRY and CDR2 SYGVKD. This CDR3 is built from 15 residues. The CDR3 sequence is CAIKTGTDPFYVQYF. DNA for the CDR3: TGTGCCATCAAGACCGGGACAGACCCGTTCTACGTGCAGTACTTC.

This clonotype was seen a handful of times. The chain recombines TRBV5-1 with TRBJ1-2, with a weak D call TRBD1 (6 bases). From germline, CDR1 is SGHRS and CDR2 YFSETQ. The CDR3 runs 14 residues. The V end lost 0 bases, the J end lost 4 bases, and 10 bases lay between the germline ends. The CDR3 loop reads CASSLERGVYGYTF. The CDR3 coding sequence is TGCGCCAGCAGCTTGGAAAGGGGGGTCTATGGCTACACCTTC.